This T cell receptor beta chain was captured in a study of Ad26.COV2.S vaccination and SARS-CoV-2 variants. The assay was immunoSEQ multiplex PCR, and TCRdb's table has in-frame clones only and misses some. The sample lists approximately 300,000 clones, around 83% occurring once. The treatment is: some 19 received Ad26.COV2.S at low or high dose, single or two shots; roughly five received placebo; per-sample allocation not given. Following the first vaccine or placebo injection, samples were taken on day 63. The sample in question was peripheral blood, obtained in a trial of Ad26.COV2.S vaccine versus placebo. This receptor was obtained from a person aged 18-65 years who received the Ad26.COV2.S COVID-19 vaccine or a placebo.

For the CDR3, the DNA is TGTGCCAGCAGCTCCTCAGACAGCGTCTATGGCTACACCTTC. This encodes CASSSSDSVYGYTF. The rearrangement links TRBV7-8 to TRBJ1-2; the D gene is possibly TRBD1 (5 bases). The CDR3 totals 14 residues. Germline V lookup: CDR1 SGHVS, CDR2 FQNEAQ. Trimming took off 4 bases at V and 4 bases at J, with 13 bases between the two ends.